Listed here are 15 T cell receptor beta chains from one sample, sequenced in a study of blood T cell repertoires in COVID-19. Produced via immunoSEQ multiplex PCR; TCRdb's table is partial and in-frame only. The data contain about 92,000 clones, around three quarters of them singletons. Sequences were obtained from peripheral blood. The receptors come from a woman aged 70-85 years with acute or convalescent COVID-19.

The V and J genes are TRBV6-4 and TRBJ1-1; maybe TRBD1 (5 bases). Germline V gives CDR1 MRHNA, CDR2 SNTAGT. V lost 7 bases and J lost 1, with 16 bases in between. The CDR3 covers 15 residues. The CDR3 here is CASTPTAGRNTEAFF. CDR3 coding DNA: TGTGCCAGCACACCTACAGCAGGGCGGAACACTGAAGCTTTCTTT.

The J gene is TRBJ2-3, the V gene TRBV19, with D perhaps TRBD1 (6 bases). Germline V gene sequence: CDR1 LNHDA, CDR2 SQIVND (reference sequence). Trimming left V 4 bases short and J 1 base short, with 9 bases between. The CDR3 runs to 14 residues. The CDR3 DNA follows: TGTGCCAGTAGTACTCGGACAGGCACAGATACGCAGTATTTT. Protein product: CASSTRTGTDTQYF.

This chain joins TRBV2 and TRBJ2-5, with 9 bases fitting TRBD1. V gave up 6 bases and J gave up 8 bases; unmatched junction bases: 7. This CDR3 has 13 residues. Germline V CDR1 and CDR2: SNHLY, FYNNEI. For the CDR3, the DNA is TGTGCCAGCAGAGTTGACAGGGGGGATACCCAGTACTTC. Its protein product is CASRVDRGDTQYF.

The rearrangement links TRBV19 to TRBJ1-1, with 9 positions matching TRBD1. The germline V gene has CDR1 LNHDA and CDR2 SQIVND (reference sequence). The CDR3 is 14 residues long. Germline trimming cut 2 bases from V and 5 bases from J; bases unmatched to any gene: 3. The CDR3 sequence is CASSIRGTGTEAFF. In DNA form, the CDR3 reads TGTGCCAGTAGTATAAGGGGGACAGGGACTGAAGCTTTCTTT.

The J gene is TRBJ1-5, the V gene TRBV25-1; 7 positions match TRBD1. Germline V gene sequence: CDR1 MGHDK, CDR2 SYGVNS. The CDR3 is 13 residues long. The trim removed 6 bases at V and 6 bases at J, leaving 5 bases unmatched. The CDR3, as DNA: TGTGCCAGCAGCGAGGGGGCTGGTCAGCCCCAGCATTTT. Amino acid sequence: CASSEGAGQPQHF.

The chain combines TRBV6-1 with TRBJ1-2, with TRBD1 matching over 9 bases. The CDR3 totals 14 residues. The V gene's germline CDR1 is MNHNS and CDR2 SASEGT. Losses at the gene ends were 3 bases for V and 4 bases for J; bases not matched to a gene: 3. The DNA of the CDR3 is TGTGCCAGCAGTGAGACAGGGGGGACCTATGGCTACACCTTC. Translating gives CASSETGGTYGYTF.

The gene calls are TRBV7-9 and TRBJ1-5, with 11 bases lining up with TRBD1. CDR3 length: 17 residues. Germline CDR1 is SEHNR and CDR2 is FQNEAQ (reference sequence). V lost 5 bases, J lost 0 bases, and 6 bases stayed unmatched. CDR3 loop: CASSQGQGETSNQPQHF. The DNA of the CDR3 is TGTGCCAGCAGCCAGGGACAGGGGGAAACTAGCAATCAGCCCCAGCATTTT.

V is TRBV11-2 and J is TRBJ1-1; TRBD1 aligns across 7 bases. Germline CDR1 SGHAT, CDR2 FQNNGV. The ends lost 5 bases at V and 5 bases at J; junction bases unmatched: 5. CDR3 length: 13 amino acids. CDR3 bases: TGTGCCAGCAGCATGGGACAGTGGACTGAAGCTTTCTTT. It yields the protein CASSMGQWTEAFF.

This chain links TRBV5-4 with TRBJ1-1, with D hard to call. CDR3 length: 11 residues. Germline CDR1 SGHNT, CDR2 YYREEE (reference sequence). Trimming removed 2 bases from V and 4 bases from J, with 3 bases in between. CDR3 sequence reads: CASSFGTEAFF. The CDR3 DNA sequence: TGTGCCAGCAGCTTCGGCACTGAAGCTTTCTTT. The full variable domain, with the rest looked up from reference TRBV5-4 and TRBJ1-1, is ETGVTQSPTHLIKTRGQQVTLRCSSQSGHNTVSWYQQALGQGPQFIFQYYREEENGRGNFPPRFSGLQFPNYSSELNVNALELDDSALYLCASSFGTEAFFGQGTRLTVV.

The chain has TRBV5-4 and TRBJ2-1; a weak D match, TRBD2 (5 bases). The V and J ends lost 4 bases and 4 bases respectively, with 6 bases between them. This CDR3 has 12 residues. Germline loops: CDR1 SGHNT, CDR2 YYREEE (reference sequence). The CDR3 DNA sequence: TGTGCCAGCAGCCCGGGATACAATGAGCAGTTCTTC. Its translation: CASSPGYNEQFF. Combining the CDR3 with reference TRBV5-4 and TRBJ2-1 gives the whole variable domain ETGVTQSPTHLIKTRGQQVTLRCSSQSGHNTVSWYQQALGQGPQFIFQYYREEENGRGNFPPRFSGLQFPNYSSELNVNALELDDSALYLCASSPGYNEQFFGPGTRLTVL.

V and J are TRBV2 and TRBJ2-3; D gene ambiguous. The germline V and J ends were trimmed by 4 bases and 1 base, with 9 bases remaining between them. Germline values: CDR1 SNHLY, CDR2 FYNNEI. The length of the CDR3 is 14 residues. The CDR3 DNA is TGTGCCAGCAGTGTCCTAGTCGGCACAGATACGCAGTATTTT. Amino acids: CASSVLVGTDTQYF.

The chain carries TRBV28 and TRBJ1-1; D remains ambiguous. Per the germline V gene, CDR1 is MDHEN and CDR2 is SYDVKM. CDR3 length equals 14 residues. Trimming cost V 6 bases and J 6 bases, with 17 bases left between them. The CDR3 coding sequence is TGTGCCAGCAGAAACTGGAGGGATTGGGCTGAAGCTTTCTTT. Its protein is CASRNWRDWAEAFF.

This clone was seen a few times. DNA of the CDR3: TGTGCCAGCAGCCAAGAAGCTAATAATTCACCCCTCCACTTT. Its protein is CASSQEANNSPLHF. The J gene is TRBJ1-6, the V gene TRBV14; D not resolved. The V gene lost 0 bases and the J gene lost 5 bases, with 5 bases spanning the gap. The CDR3 length is 14 residues. Germline assignment: CDR1 SGHDN and CDR2 FVKESK.

This clone has just one count. The chain links TRBV5-1 to TRBJ2-2; TRBD1 matches at 8 bases. The CDR3 runs 15 residues. J gave up 7 bases and V 6 bases, and 11 bases lay outside the gene matches. CDR1 is SGHRS and CDR2 is YFSETQ in the germline V gene. CDR3 sequence (DNA): TGCGCCAGCACCACCACCAGGGGGCTCGGCGGGGAGCTGTTTTTT. It encodes CASTTTRGLGGELFF.

This chain joins TRBV5-4 and TRBJ2-1, with D uncertain. The ends were cut back, 0 bases at V and 8 bases at J, with 9 bases in the middle. This CDR3 region has 13 residues. Germline CDR1 is SGHNT and CDR2 is YYREEE (reference sequence). The CDR3: CASSLGSNDEQFF. DNA of the CDR3: TGTGCCAGCAGCTTGGGTAGCAACGATGAGCAGTTCTTC. The whole variable domain, filled in from reference TRBV5-4 and TRBJ2-1, reads ETGVTQSPTHLIKTRGQQVTLRCSSQSGHNTVSWYQQALGQGPQFIFQYYREEENGRGNFPPRFSGLQFPNYSSELNVNALELDDSALYLCASSLGSNDEQFFGPGTRLTVL.